This T cell receptor beta chain was sequenced during a study of blood T cell repertoires in COVID-19. Across the whole study: Samples representing acute and convalescent COVID-19 were sourced from the United States, Italy and Spain. T cells, B-cell-depleted T cells, or PBMCs supplied cDNA or gDNA.

Germline lookup yields CDR1 KGHSH and CDR2 LQKENI. This CDR3 comprises 21 residues. V shed 3 bases and J 0 bases; nucleotides not matched to a gene: 19. This clone was seen only a few times. In the authors' workflow: Amplification with reference gene primers provided the estimates of nucleated cell counts. Using immunoSEQ multiplex PCR, the repertoire was profiled, and TCRdb retains in-frame clones only, with some absent. That table supplies the V and J calls and clone size; D and trimming were determined from the DNA. The sample consists of 220,000 or so clones, under 90% of them appearing once. The TCR was taken from a woman aged 80 or over with acute or convalescent COVID-19. The chain is built from TRBV18 and TRBJ1-5; 8 bases are a match to TRBD1. The material sequenced was peripheral blood. CDR3 residues: CASSPAPGQGGMLYSNQPQHF. The CDR3 nucleotides are TGTGCCAGCTCACCCGCGCCCGGACAGGGTGGTATGCTTTATAGCAATCAGCCCCAGCATTTT.